What follows describes a single T cell receptor beta chain. This sample is part of a study of blood T cell repertoires in COVID-19. Study summary: Researchers got acute and convalescent COVID-19 samples from the United States, Italy and Spain. PBMCs, B-cell-depleted T cells, or T cells were the source of the cDNA or gDNA that made up the material.

In the authors' workflow: Counts of nucleated cells, estimated from reference gene primer amplification, were obtained. Measured with immunoSEQ multiplex PCR; TCRdb has only the in-frame clones, and not every one. The D gene and trimming were derived from the DNA, and the V and J assignments and clone size from that table. The profile covers just over 150,000 clones, with less than 85% appearing a single time and 2.5% to 4% taken by the ten largest. Material for sequencing was peripheral blood. This clonotype originated in a human donor with acute or convalescent COVID-19. The donor label of this sample is uncertain.

CDR3 DNA sequence: TGTGCCAGCAGTGAAGGGCTGGGGGCTTATAATTCACCCCTCCACTTT. It is translated as CASSEGLGAYNSPLHF. The chain links TRBV2 to TRBJ1-6; TRBD1 might be the D (6 bases). Trimming left V 1 base short and J 4 bases short, with 11 bases between. Germline assignment: CDR1 SNHLY and CDR2 FYNNEI. The CDR3 spans 16 residues.